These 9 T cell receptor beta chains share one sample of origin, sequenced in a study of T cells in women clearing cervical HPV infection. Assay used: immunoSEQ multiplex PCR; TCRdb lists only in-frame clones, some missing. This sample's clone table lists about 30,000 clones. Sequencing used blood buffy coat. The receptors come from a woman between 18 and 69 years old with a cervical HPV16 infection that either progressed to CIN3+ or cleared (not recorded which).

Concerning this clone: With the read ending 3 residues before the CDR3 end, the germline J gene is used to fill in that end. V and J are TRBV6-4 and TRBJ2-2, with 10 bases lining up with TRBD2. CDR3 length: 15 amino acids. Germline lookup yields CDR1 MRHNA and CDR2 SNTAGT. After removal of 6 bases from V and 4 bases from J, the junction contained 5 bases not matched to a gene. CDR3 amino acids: CASSPGLARTGELFF. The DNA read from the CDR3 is TGTGCCAGCAGCCCGGGACTAGCGCGCACCGGGGAG.

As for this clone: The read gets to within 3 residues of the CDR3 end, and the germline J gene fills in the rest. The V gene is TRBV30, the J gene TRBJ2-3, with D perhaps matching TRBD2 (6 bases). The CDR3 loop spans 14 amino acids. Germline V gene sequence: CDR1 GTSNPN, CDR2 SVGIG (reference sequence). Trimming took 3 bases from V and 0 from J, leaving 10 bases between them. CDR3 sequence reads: CAWRGGTSTDTQYF. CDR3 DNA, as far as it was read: TGTGCCTGGAGGGGTGGGACTAGCACAGATACG.

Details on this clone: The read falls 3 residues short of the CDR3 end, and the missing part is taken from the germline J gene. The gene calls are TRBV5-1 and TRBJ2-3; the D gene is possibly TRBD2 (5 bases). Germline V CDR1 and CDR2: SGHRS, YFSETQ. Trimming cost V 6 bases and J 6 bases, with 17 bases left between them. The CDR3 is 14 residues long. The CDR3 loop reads CASNLAILGDTQYF. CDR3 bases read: TGCGCCAGCAATCTAGCAATTTTAGGCGATACG.

Partial CDR3 DNA: TGTGCCAGTAGTACCGCGAGGGGGCGGGGCACTGAA. This encodes CASSTARGRGTE. In full, the CDR3 reads CASSTARGRGTEAFF. The chain employs TRBV19 and TRBJ1-1; 7 positions match TRBD1. The CDR3 end is not reached by the read, which stops 3 residues before it; the germline J gene fills it in. This CDR3 region has 15 residues. Germline CDR1 LNHDA, CDR2 SQIVND (reference sequence). V shed 4 bases and J 4 bases; nucleotides not matched to a gene: 9.

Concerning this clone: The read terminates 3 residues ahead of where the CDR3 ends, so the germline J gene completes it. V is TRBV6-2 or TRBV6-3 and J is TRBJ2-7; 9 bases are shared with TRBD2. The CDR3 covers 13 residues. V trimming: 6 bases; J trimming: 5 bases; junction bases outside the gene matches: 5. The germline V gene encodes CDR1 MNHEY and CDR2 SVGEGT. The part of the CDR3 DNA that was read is TGTGCCAGCAGGGGCGGGAGGGCCGACGAG. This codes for CASRGGRADE. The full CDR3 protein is CASRGGRADEQYF.

The CDR3 here is CASSVGGYNEQFF. Partial CDR3 DNA: TGTGCCAGCAGCGTAGGGGGCTACAATGAG. The rearrangement uses TRBV10-3 and TRBJ2-1, with D tentatively TRBD1 (6 bases). The read terminates 3 residues ahead of where the CDR3 ends, so the germline J gene completes it. Germline assignment: CDR1 ENHRY and CDR2 SYGVKD. Trimming pared 10 bases from V and 3 bases from J, leaving 13 bases between. This CDR3 is built from 13 residues.

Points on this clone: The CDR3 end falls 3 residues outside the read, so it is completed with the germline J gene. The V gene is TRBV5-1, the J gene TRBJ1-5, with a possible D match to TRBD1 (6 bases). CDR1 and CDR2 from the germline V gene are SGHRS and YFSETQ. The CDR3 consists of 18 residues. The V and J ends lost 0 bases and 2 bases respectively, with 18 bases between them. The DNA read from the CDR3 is TGCGCCAGCAGCTTGGGGTCGATGGGGGGGCTTGGCAATCAGCCC. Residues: CASSLGSMGGLGNQP. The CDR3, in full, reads CASSLGSMGGLGNQPQHF.

The chain's CDR3 is CASGRETYEQYF. Incomplete CDR3 DNA: TGTGCCAGCGGGCGGGAGACTTACGAG. The genes are TRBV7-3 and TRBJ2-7, with 7 positions matching TRBD2. The read is 3 residues too short to cover the CDR3 end, so that end is filled in from the germline J gene. V was clipped by 8 bases and J by 4 bases; unmatched bases: 5. The CDR3 sequence is 12 residues long. Germline V gene sequence: CDR1 SGHTA, CDR2 FQGTGA. Using reference TRBV7-3 and TRBJ2-7 for the parts outside the CDR3, the full variable domain is GAGVSQTPSNKVTEKGKYVELRCDPISGHTALYWYRQSLGQGPEFLIYFQGTGAADDSGLPNDRFFAVRPEGSVSTLKIQRTERGDSAVYLCASGRETYEQYFGPGTRLTVT.

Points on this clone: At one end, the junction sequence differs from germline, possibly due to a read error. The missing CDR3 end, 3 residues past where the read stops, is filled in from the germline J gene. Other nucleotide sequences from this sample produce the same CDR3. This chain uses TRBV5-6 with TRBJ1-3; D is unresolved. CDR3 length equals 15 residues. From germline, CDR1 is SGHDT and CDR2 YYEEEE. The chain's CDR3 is CASSSVGVSGNTIYF. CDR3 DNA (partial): TGTGCCAGCAGCTCGGTCGGGGTCTCTGGAAACACG.